These T cell receptor beta chains were read from a single sample in a study of lymphopenia after photon versus proton radiotherapy. The repertoire was sequenced with immunoSEQ multiplex PCR; TCRdb's copy has only in-frame clones and lacks some. The table lists about 45,000 clones, about 85% of them singletons. The input for sequencing was peripheral blood, taken from a patient treated with photon-based radiotherapy. The receptors were gathered from a man aged 35 to 55 with gastric cancer. The CDR3 runs from the conserved cysteine through the conserved F or W. The D gene is left open where the match is weak.

j_call v_call d_call cdr3_aa
TRBJ1-5 TRBV7-2 - CASSFREGDRPQHF
TRBJ2-7 TRBV5-1 - CASSLAQANNEQYF
TRBJ1-1 TRBV25-1 TRBD1 CASSATGWKTEAFF
TRBJ2-4 TRBV7-2 - CASRNSWENIQYF
TRBJ2-7 TRBV6-5 TRBD2 CASKNSGGSYEQYF
TRBJ2-1 TRBV5-6 TRBD1 CASSGGQRHGQFF
TRBJ1-2 TRBV2 TRBD1 CASGLGTGARGGYTF
TRBJ2-7 TRBV15 TRBD1 CATSRDEGTGGLYEQYF
TRBJ1-4 TRBV5-1 TRBD1 CASSLEPGQSNEKLFF
TRBJ1-2 TRBV5-4 - CASSLDPRNYGYTF
TRBJ2-2 TRBV7-6 - CASSRGLSGTGELFF
TRBJ1-5 TRBV14 - CATGRSNQPQHF
TRBJ2-5 TRBV5-4 - CASSLIAEKETQYF
TRBJ1-2 TRBV7-9 - CASSLGAYGYTF
TRBJ1-6 TRBV5-1 - CASSLGGLGNSPLHF
TRBJ2-5 TRBV7-7 - CASSPGAGKETQYF
TRBJ2-7 TRBV7-2 - CASSLGSVGVGYEQYF
TRBJ1-2 TRBV11-2 TRBD1 CASSSWADRGAFGVTF
TRBJ2-7 TRBV11-2 - CASSLNPREQYF
TRBJ2-7 TRBV19 - CASSIRRDYEQYF
TRBJ2-2 TRBV4-1 - CASSQEGWQSPGELFF
TRBJ2-7 TRBV7-9 - CASSSTGSEQYF
TRBJ1-2 TRBV18 TRBD1 CASSPGQGTDYGYTF
TRBJ2-3 TRBV5-1 - CASSLGTFSTDTQYF
TRBJ1-2 TRBV6-6 TRBD1 CASSQGQSIGYTF
TRBJ2-7 TRBV10-3 TRBD1 CAIGGQGSLEQYF
TRBJ2-5 TRBV10-1 TRBD1 CASSPPFIRDSQETQYF
TRBJ1-1 TRBV5-6 - CASSTNDGNTEAFF
TRBJ2-3 TRBV6-5 - CASSQQGSSTDTQYF